One sample yielded the 6 T cell receptor beta chains listed below, sequenced in a study of T cell responses to AZD1222 COVID-19 vaccine. The repertoire was sequenced with immunoSEQ multiplex PCR; TCRdb's copy has only in-frame clones and lacks some. The sample has 150,000 to 200,000 clones, around 94% seen once. This sample comprised peripheral blood, obtained on day 0 of AZD1222 vaccination. These receptors were collected from an adult in good health.

The chain links TRBV4-2 to TRBJ2-5; D not resolved. Germline assignment: CDR1 LGHNA and CDR2 YNFKEQ. V was pared by 2 bases and J by 4 bases, with 5 bases between. The length of the CDR3 is 12 residues. The CDR3 nucleotides are TGTGCCAGCAGCCAACCTTCAGAGACCCAGTACTTC. Its protein product is CASSQPSETQYF.

This chain links TRBV28 with TRBJ1-1; D ambiguous. In germline, CDR1 is MDHEN, CDR2 SYDVKM. V shed 1 base and J shed 6 bases, with 9 bases lying between them. The CDR3 consists of 13 residues. CDR3 sequence (DNA): TGTGCCAGCAGTTTATCTGGGTATTCTGAAGCTTTCTTT. This translates into CASSLSGYSEAFF.

The chain couples TRBV5-5 to TRBJ2-4; 7 bases align to TRBD2. J lost 6 bases, V lost 4 bases, and 19 bases had no gene match. CDR1 and CDR2 (germline): SGHKS, YYEKEE (reference sequence). This CDR3 is 18 amino acids long. The DNA of the CDR3 is TGTGCCAGCAGCGCCGATCGGGGGGAAGGGCTACAAGGAAACATTCAGTACTTC. It is translated as CASSADRGEGLQGNIQYF.

This chain joins TRBV7-2 and TRBJ1-4; the D gene is possibly TRBD1 (5 bases). Germline loops: CDR1 SGHTA, CDR2 FQGNSA. The CDR3 sequence is 15 residues long. V dropped 7 bases and J dropped 10 bases, with 22 bases sitting between them. For the CDR3, the DNA is TGTGCCAGCACCCTCTCCGGGGCATCCGGCGGAAAACTGTTTTTT. Protein: CASTLSGASGGKLFF.

V is TRBV4-2 and J is TRBJ2-2; TRBD2 is a possible D gene (5 bases). Trimming removed 0 bases at V and 1 base at J, with 9 bases between. CDR3 length: 16 amino acids. The germline gives CDR1 LGHNA, CDR2 YNFKEQ. The CDR3 bases are TGTGCCAGCAGCCAAGATATCGGGAAGAACACCGGGGAGCTGTTTTTT. Amino acid sequence: CASSQDIGKNTGELFF.

The chain has TRBV29-1 and TRBJ1-1; D is unresolved. Per germline, CDR1 SQVTM and CDR2 ANQGSEA. There are 11 residues in the CDR3. Trimming shortened V by 8 bases and J by 7 bases, and 14 bases separated the two germline ends. CDR3: CSTRVLGEAFF. The CDR3 DNA follows: TGCAGCACGAGGGTTCTGGGTGAAGCTTTCTTT.